One and the same sample provided the 21 T cell receptor beta chains below, sequenced in a study of blood T cell repertoires in COVID-19. Profiling relied on immunoSEQ multiplex PCR, and the TCRdb table lists in-frame clones only, not all of them. Here the sample spans about 390,000 clones, over 75% being singletons. The specimen was peripheral blood. Receptors were obtained from a woman aged 60-70 years with COVID-19, enrolled during active disease.

V gene TRBV30 combines with J gene TRBJ2-5, with TRBD1 identical over 8 bases. With 1 base clipped from V and 1 base from J, the junction kept 2 bases outside the gene matches. Germline values: CDR1 GTSNPN, CDR2 SVGIG (reference sequence). The CDR3 extends over 14 amino acids. The DNA for the CDR3 is TGTGCCTGGAGTGGAGACAGGGGCCAAGAGACCCAGTACTTC. Its protein product is CAWSGDRGQETQYF.

V usage is TRBV12-3 or TRBV12-4 and J usage is TRBJ1-2, with unresolved D. The CDR3 has 13 residues. The V end was cut by 7 bases, the J end by 6 bases, with 15 bases between. The CDR3 DNA sequence: TGTGCCAGCACCAAGACTTCATCCCATGGCTACACCTTC. Translating gives CASTKTSSHGYTF.

CDR3: CASNRYGEETQYF. The DNA for the CDR3 is TGTGCCAGCAATCGATACGGGGAAGAGACCCAGTACTTC. The V and J genes are TRBV2 and TRBJ2-5, with D possibly TRBD2 on 5 matching bases. Germline CDR1 reads SNHLY; CDR2 reads FYNNEI. CDR3 length equals 13 residues. Trimming took 7 bases from V and 3 from J, leaving 12 bases between them.

The chain recombines TRBV5-6 with TRBJ2-7, with TRBD2 as a possible D gene (5 bases). Trimming pared 0 bases from V and 5 bases from J, leaving 6 bases between. The germline V gene has CDR1 SGHDT and CDR2 YYEEEE. The CDR3 covers 12 residues. For the CDR3, the DNA is TGTGCCAGCAGCTTGGTTAGCGACGAGCAGTACTTC. This translates into CASSLVSDEQYF. Using reference TRBV5-6 and TRBJ2-7 for the parts outside the CDR3, the full variable domain is DAGVTQSPTHLIKTRGQQVTLRCSPKSGHDTVSWYQQALGQGPQFIFQYYEEEERQRGNFPDRFSGHQFPNYSSELNVNALLLGDSALYLCASSLVSDEQYFGPGTRLTVT.

CDR3 amino acids: CASSLGGDTEAFF. CDR3 nucleotides: TGTGCCAGCAGCCTAGGGGGGGACACTGAAGCTTTCTTT. The V gene is TRBV12-3 or TRBV12-4, the J gene TRBJ1-1; weak D call: TRBD1 (6 bases). The CDR3 consists of 13 residues. Trimming removed 6 bases from V and 3 bases from J, with 11 bases in between.

The chain links TRBV7-9 to TRBJ2-1, with unresolved D. Germline values: CDR1 SEHNR, CDR2 FQNEAQ (reference sequence). The CDR3 length is 12 residues. Trimming stripped 5 bases from V and 1 base from J, with 3 bases between. In DNA form, the CDR3 reads TGTGCCAGCAGCCCATCCTACAATGAGCAGTTCTTC. Translating gives CASSPSYNEQFF.

This chain connects TRBV5-1 to TRBJ1-1; D perhaps matches TRBD1 (5 bases). The CDR3 is 14 residues long. Germline-derived CDR1 and CDR2 are SGHRS and YFSETQ. V lost 0 bases and J 4 bases, leaving 10 bases between the germline ends. CDR3 amino acids: CASSLAGGSTEAFF. CDR3 sequence (DNA): TGCGCCAGCAGCTTGGCCGGGGGTAGCACTGAAGCTTTCTTT.

This clone has a single count. The chain employs TRBV11-3 and TRBJ1-2; a weak D match, TRBD1 (6 bases). With 5 bases removed from V and 4 bases from J, the gap between germline ends came to 8 bases. The germline CDR1 and CDR2 sequences are SGHNT and YENEEA. There are 12 residues in the CDR3. CDR3 sequence (DNA): TGTGCCAGCAGCAAACAGGGCTATGGCTACACCTTC. This translates into CASSKQGYGYTF. The full variable domain, rest sourced from reference TRBV11-3 and TRBJ1-2, is EAGVVQSPRYKIIEKKQPVAFWCNPISGHNTLYWYLQNLGQGPELLIRYENEEAVDDSQLPKDRFSAERLKGVDSTLKIQPAELGDSAVYLCASSKQGYGYTFGSGTRLTVV.

V usage is TRBV5-1 and J usage is TRBJ1-6, with D perhaps matching TRBD1 (5 bases). Germline CDR1 SGHRS, CDR2 YFSETQ. The V and J ends lost 2 bases and 9 bases respectively, with 12 bases between them. CDR3 length equals 14 residues. As DNA, the CDR3 is TGCGCCAGCAGCTTTGGACCCCAGGGTTCACCCCTCCACTTT. This translates into CASSFGPQGSPLHF.

This chain links TRBV4-2 with TRBJ2-5; TRBD2 aligns across 8 bases. Germline values: CDR1 LGHNA, CDR2 YNFKEQ. V trimming: 1 base; J trimming: 5 bases; junction bases outside the gene matches: 9. CDR3 length: 16 residues. CDR3 DNA: TGTGCCAGCAGCCAAGTGGCCGGGGGGGCCGGGGAGACCCAGTACTTC. It yields the protein CASSQVAGGAGETQYF.

This clone was seen once. This rearrangement joins TRBV5-8 to TRBJ1-2; 7 bases align to TRBD1. Germline CDR1 and CDR2: SGHTS and YDEGEE. CDR3 length equals 13 residues. Losses at the gene ends were 7 bases for V and 5 bases for J; bases not matched to a gene: 8. CDR3 residues: CASDNTGAYGYTF. The CDR3 DNA is TGTGCCAGCGATAACACAGGGGCGTATGGCTACACCTTC.

This rearrangement joins TRBV7-2 to TRBJ2-1; D possibly corresponds to TRBD1 (5 bases). The CDR3 extends over 15 amino acids. Germline V CDR1 and CDR2: SGHTA, FQGNSA. The V end lost 9 bases, the J end lost 0 bases, and 15 bases lay between the germline ends. The CDR3 DNA sequence: TGTGCCAGTGGGAAGGGGTCGAGCTCCTACAATGAGCAGTTCTTC. Its translation is CASGKGSSSYNEQFF.

The sample holds one count of this clone. The chain is built from TRBV2 and TRBJ1-6; 7 nucleotides align to TRBD1. Germline V gives CDR1 SNHLY, CDR2 FYNNEI. The CDR3 is 15 residues long. The J segment lost 7 bases and the V segment lost 6 bases, leaving 9 bases of the junction unmatched. The CDR3 sequence is CASRPGQAKNSPLHF. The CDR3 nucleotides read TGTGCCAGCAGGCCCGGACAGGCTAAAAATTCACCCCTCCACTTT.

The chain is built from TRBV6-6 and TRBJ1-2, with D unclear. V shed 11 bases and J shed 7 bases, with 20 bases lying between them. The CDR3 has 13 residues. Germline V CDR1 and CDR2: MNHNY, SVGAGI (reference sequence). The DNA for the CDR3 is TGTGCCTACAGCTCGGCCCATTCGCGTGGCTACACCTTC. Amino acids: CAYSSAHSRGYTF.

The CDR3 is CASNLGTANTEAFF. The CDR3 DNA sequence: TGCGCCAGCAACCTCGGGACAGCTAACACTGAAGCTTTCTTT. The rearrangement joins TRBV5-1 to TRBJ1-1; 7 nucleotides line up with TRBD1. Germline V CDR1 and CDR2: SGHRS, YFSETQ. The CDR3 consists of 14 residues. The V gene end was trimmed by 6 bases and the J gene end by 2 bases; junction bases not matched to a gene: 7.

This clone was seen only a few times. The chain uses TRBV19 and TRBJ2-7; TRBD2 matches 14 bases. Trimming took 6 bases from V and 1 from J; bases not matched to a gene: 14. This CDR3 contains 19 residues. Germline-derived CDR1 and CDR2 are LNHDA and SQIVND (reference sequence). CDR3 DNA sequence: TGTGCCAGTAGCAAAACCTCCGGGACTAGCGGGAGAAAATCCTACGAGCAGTACTTC. Protein product: CASSKTSGTSGRKSYEQYF.

CDR3 in amino acids: CASGLQETQYF. Written as DNA, the CDR3 is TGTGCTAGTGGTCTACAAGAGACCCAGTACTTC. The V and J genes are TRBV12-5 and TRBJ2-5; no reliable D call. Trimming removed 5 bases at V and 2 bases at J, with 3 bases between. There are 11 residues in the CDR3. Germline V lookup: CDR1 LGHNT, CDR2 FRNRAP.

The chain joins TRBV7-3 to TRBJ2-3; 14 nucleotides line up with TRBD2. The CDR3 totals 16 residues. Unmatched junction bases numbered 4, after V lost 4 bases and J lost 4 bases. Looked up from germline, CDR1 is SGHTA and CDR2 is FQGTGA. CDR3 region: CASSWGLAGAADTQYF. The DNA of the CDR3 is TGTGCCAGCAGCTGGGGACTAGCGGGGGCGGCAGATACGCAGTATTTT.

The chain has TRBV5-1 and TRBJ2-3; 12 bases align to TRBD2. In germline, CDR1 is SGHRS, CDR2 YFSETQ. J was trimmed by 2 bases and V by 0 bases; bases with no gene match: 4. The CDR3 sequence is 17 residues long. The CDR3 DNA sequence: TGCGCCAGCAGCTTGGGGCTAGCGGGGGGGCCCACAGATACGCAGTATTTT. Its protein is CASSLGLAGGPTDTQYF.

The V gene is TRBV19, the J gene TRBJ1-1; D might be TRBD1 (6 bases). CDR1 is LNHDA, CDR2 SQIVND, per germline (reference sequence). Trimming took 4 bases from V and 1 from J, leaving 16 bases between them. The CDR3 consists of 16 residues. The CDR3 bases are TGTGCCAGTAGTACCCAAGGGGGTATTCCGAACACTGAAGCTTTCTTT. It is translated as CASSTQGGIPNTEAFF.

This sequence joins TRBV5-1 and TRBJ2-6; tentatively, D is TRBD1 (6 bases). CDR1 is SGHRS, CDR2 YFSETQ, per germline. V dropped 3 bases and J dropped 1 base, with 8 bases sitting between them. The CDR3 extends over 15 amino acids. The CDR3 DNA reads as TGCGCCAGCAGCTCCACAGGGTCTGGGGCCAACGTCCTGACTTTC. This sequence encodes CASSSTGSGANVLTF.